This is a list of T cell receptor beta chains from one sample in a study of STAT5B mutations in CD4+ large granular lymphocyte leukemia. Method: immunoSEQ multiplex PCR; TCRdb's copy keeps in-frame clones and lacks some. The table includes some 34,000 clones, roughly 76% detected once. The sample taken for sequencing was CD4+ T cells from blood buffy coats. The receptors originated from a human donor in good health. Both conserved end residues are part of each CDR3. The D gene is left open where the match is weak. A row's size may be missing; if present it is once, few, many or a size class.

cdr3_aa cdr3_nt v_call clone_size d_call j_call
CASSFTGDAETQYF TGCGCCAGCAGCTTCACAGGGGATGCAGAGACCCAGTACTTC TRBV5-1 once TRBD1 TRBJ2-5
CASSIFPPGVSSYNEQFF TGTGCCAGTAGTATTTTTCCGCCGGGAGTTAGTTCCTACAATGAGCAGTTCTTC TRBV19 . . TRBJ2-1
CASSLGNRGQGEKLFF TGTGCCAGCAGCTTGGGGAACAGGGGGCAGGGTGAAAAACTGTTTTTT TRBV5-6 few TRBD1 TRBJ1-4
CASSLLLASGDTQYF TGTGCCAGCAGCTTGCTCCTCGCATCGGGAGATACGCAGTATTTT TRBV7-2 . . TRBJ2-3
CASSWALQETQYF TGTGCCAGCTCCTGGGCACTACAAGAGACCCAGTACTTC TRBV14 few . TRBJ2-5
CASSLYKGGSAGELFF TGTGCCAGCAGTTTATATAAAGGGGGGTCTGCCGGGGAGCTGTTTTTT TRBV28 once . TRBJ2-2
CASSFGGTPEETQYF TGTGCCAGCAGCTTTGGGGGGACACCCGAAGAGACCCAGTACTTC TRBV7-2 . . TRBJ2-5
CASSFGGSDNEQFF TGTGCCAGCAGCTTCGGGGGCTCGGACAATGAGCAGTTCTTC TRBV7-9 . . TRBJ2-1
CASSLLPSGRLGQFF TGTGCCAGCAGTTTACTACCCTCCGGTCGGCTGGGCCAGTTCTTC TRBV27 . . TRBJ2-1
CASSPMPDPPREQYF TGTGCCAGCTCACCAATGCCGGACCCACCGCGCGAGCAGTACTTC TRBV18 . . TRBJ2-7
CASSSREGGAYEQYF TGTGCCAGCAGCTCCAGGGAAGGAGGGGCGTACGAGCAGTACTTC TRBV5-4 . . TRBJ2-7
CASSEDRGLREQYF TGTGCCAGCAGTGAGGACAGGGGTCTGAGGGAGCAGTACTTC TRBV2 . TRBD1 TRBJ2-7
CASSVVAGDTQYF TGTGCCAGCAGTGTGGTAGCGGGTGATACGCAGTATTTT TRBV25-1 . TRBD2 TRBJ2-3
CASSPTGAATGELFF TGTGCCAGCAGCCCGACAGGGGCGGCCACCGGGGAGCTGTTTTTT TRBV7-2 few TRBD1 TRBJ2-2
CASSLGGSRFNTGELFF TGTGCCAGCAGCTTAGGGGGGTCGAGGTTTAACACCGGGGAGCTGTTTTTT TRBV7-2 . . TRBJ2-2
CASSLDPARDEQFF TGTGCCAGCAGCTTAGACCCCGCCCGGGATGAGCAGTTCTTC TRBV11-2 . . TRBJ2-1
CASSFTSASEKLFF TGTGCCAGCAGCTTCACCTCCGCCAGTGAAAAACTGTTTTTT TRBV7-9 . . TRBJ1-4
CASSLFPGMGRIEQYF TGTGCCAGCAGTTTATTTCCCGGGATGGGTCGAATCGAGCAGTACTTC TRBV27 . . TRBJ2-7
CASKPPGQGYGYTF TGTGCCAGTAAACCTCCGGGACAGGGCTATGGCTACACCTTC TRBV19 . TRBD1 TRBJ1-2
CASSYSLGSTQSEQYF TGTGCCAGCAGTTATTCACTAGGGTCGACACAGTCCGAGCAGTACTTC TRBV6-5 . . TRBJ2-7
CASSLDRGRASGRPYNEQFF TGTGCCAGCAGTCTTGACAGGGGGAGAGCAAGCGGGAGGCCCTACAATGAGCAGTTCTTC TRBV27 . . TRBJ2-1
CASSIGGREAETQYF TGTGCCAGTAGTATAGGAGGCAGGGAGGCAGAGACCCAGTACTTC TRBV19 few . TRBJ2-5
CASSLGTMGTEAFF TGTGCCAGCAGCTTGGGGACCATGGGGACTGAAGCTTTCTTT TRBV5-5 . . TRBJ1-1
CASSLEGGGTEAFF TGTGCCAGCAGCTTGGAGGGAGGGGGCACTGAAGCTTTCTTT TRBV5-5 . . TRBJ1-1
CASSPRRQGAGEQYF TGTGCCAGCAGCCCCCGCCGACAGGGGGCCGGCGAGCAGTACTTC TRBV6-1 . TRBD1 TRBJ2-7
CASRRGQYNEQYF TGTGCCAGCAGAAGGGGACAGTATAACGAGCAGTACTTC TRBV6-5 . TRBD1 TRBJ2-7
CASSHSYEQYF TGTGCCAGCAGCCACTCCTACGAGCAGTACTTC TRBV11-2 few . TRBJ2-7
CASSEKPTGIIRPGTDTQYF TGTGCCAGCAGCGAGAAACCTACAGGGATCATTAGACCCGGCACAGATACGCAGTATTTT TRBV12-1 . . TRBJ2-3
CASSTIQGAPSEQYF TGCGCCAGCAGCACCATACAGGGGGCGCCGTCCGAGCAGTACTTC TRBV5-1 . TRBD1 TRBJ2-7
CASSDNTEAFF TGTGCCAGCAGCGATAACACTGAAGCTTTCTTT TRBV28 few . TRBJ1-1
CASSSIDRYTGELFF TGTGCCAGCAGCTCGATTGACAGGTACACCGGGGAGCTGTTTTTT TRBV5-6 . . TRBJ2-2
CASSFQGAPEAFF TGTGCCAGCAGCTTTCAGGGGGCACCTGAAGCTTTCTTT TRBV7-2 few TRBD1 TRBJ1-1
CASSSLPGQGDYGYTF TGTGCCAGCAGCTCCCTTCCGGGACAGGGGGACTATGGCTACACCTTC TRBV7-2 . TRBD1 TRBJ1-2
CASSLRDRGSYGYTF TGTGCCAGCAGTTTGAGGGACAGGGGGTCGTATGGCTACACCTTC TRBV28 . TRBD1 TRBJ1-2
CASTSLLNTEAFF TGTGCCAGCACGTCCCTCCTGAACACTGAAGCTTTCTTT TRBV6-1 few . TRBJ1-1